This entry concerns a single T cell receptor beta chain. Antigen specificity is unknown. This record comes from a study of T cell responses to AZD1222 COVID-19 vaccine. Whole-study findings and limits: Spike-specific TCRs gained breadth and depth after people received two AZD1222 doses. Spike-wide coverage was observed for vaccine-associated CD4 TCRs, with dominant responses at 160-218 and 743-854.

This table comes from immunoSEQ multiplex PCR, and its TCRdb copy is limited to in-frame clones, with some not included. The data hold around 140,000 clones, with 91% observed a single time. The CDR3 has 15 residues. CDR1 is KGHDR and CDR2 is SFDVKD in the germline V gene. With V trimmed by 12 bases and J by 10 bases, 19 bases remained unmatched. Sequences were derived from peripheral blood, sampled 28 days after the second AZD1222 dose. This sequence was found in an adult who received the AZD1222 COVID-19 vaccine. The chain has TRBV24-1 and TRBJ2-1; 8 nucleotides line up with TRBD1. The CDR3 sequence is CASAFRQGASTEQFF. The CDR3 bases are TGTGCCTCCGCCTTCCGGCAGGGGGCCTCTACGGAGCAGTTCTTC.